This T cell receptor beta chain was retrieved from a study of OX40 agonist ivuxolimab in advanced cancers. Study-level background: The group had a mean age of around 60 years, ranged from about 23 to 85, and was roughly 83% male. Partial responses were observed in three patients, of whom one had hepatocellular carcinoma and two had cutaneous melanoma. Study-wide results and limits: CD4+ and CD8+ T cells in blood underwent clonal expansion by week 6 at 0.1 to 3.0 mg/kg. Part of the nonresponder group also had normalized T-cell clonal expansion that was low.

Regarding this clone: What it binds is not known.

Germline loops: CDR1 MGHRA, CDR2 YSYEKL. V lost 5 bases and J lost 2; bases outside the gene matches: 3. The CDR3 consists of 14 residues. The repertoire was sequenced with immunoSEQ multiplex PCR; TCRdb's copy has only in-frame clones and lacks some. The data contain around 56,000 clones, approximately 89% of them singletons. The material sequenced was CD4+ or CD8+ T cells sorted from blood, taken in a trial of the OX40 agonist ivuxolimab. The chain uses TRBV4-1 and TRBJ2-3; 8 nucleotides match TRBD2. This receptor was identified in an adult with an advanced solid tumor such as melanoma, head and neck, liver or kidney cancer. CDR3: CASSLAGSTDTQYF. CDR3 bases: TGCGCCAGCAGCTTAGCGGGATCCACAGATACGCAGTATTTT.